What follows is one T cell receptor beta chain and its context. The entry originates in a study of blood T cells in healthy people across ages. Between the trimmed V and J ends, which lost 7 bases and 2 bases, there was a span of 18 bases. The CDR3 covers 17 residues. Germline lookup yields CDR1 SNHLY and CDR2 FYNNEI. The individuals who served as donors were healthy Caucasians living in Russia, aged about 6 to 100. The authors ran a second PCR of roughly 7 to 11 cycles using a sample-barcoded 5' primer and a J-beta primer mix. From the 5' RACE reads, TCRdb called clonotypes with MiXCR, one entry per CDR3 protein. The table shows hundreds of thousands of distinct CDR3 sequences, with roughly 26% occurring only once. These same records also appear under a second study, on T cells of mothers and their children. That report notes: At about 1.5 ug per 15 ul, all of the extracted RNA went into cDNA synthesis. Mothers and children who were related shared slightly more overlap than unrelated pairs, but not significantly more.

The clonotype comes from a boy between 5 and 17 years old in good health. The gene calls are TRBV2 and TRBJ2-6, with TRBD1 as a possible D gene (5 bases). The sequencing input was blood. CDR3 sequence (DNA): TGTGCCAGCATCCCAGGGTTTCTAGAGACTGGGGCCAACGTCCTGACTTTC. It translates to CASIPGFLETGANVLTF.